The present T cell receptor (beta chain) was sequenced within a study of blood T cell repertoires in COVID-19. Overall study: Specimens from acute and convalescent COVID-19 originated in the United States, Italy and Spain.

Losses at the gene ends were 3 bases for V and 5 bases for J; bases not matched to a gene: 15. Germline V CDR1 and CDR2: LNHNV, YYDKDF (reference sequence). The CDR3 contains 18 residues. TCRdb's table, derived via immunoSEQ multiplex PCR, lists solely in-frame clones and lacks some. This sample has about 190,000 clones, with about 84% found just once. The chain combines TRBV15 with TRBJ2-5, with 10 bases lining up with TRBD2. Material for sequencing was peripheral blood. This receptor was taken from a woman in her 30s with acute or convalescent COVID-19. The CDR3 sequence: CATSRSSSGGVWGETQYF. DNA of the CDR3: TGTGCCACCAGCAGGTCCTCTAGCGGGGGCGTCTGGGGGGAGACCCAGTACTTC.